This T cell receptor beta chain comes out of a study of spatial heterogeneity in lung cancer. Overall study: PBMC samples from follow-up, where available, were sequenced a median of roughly two years after resection. Each distinct TCR and UMI combination averaged more than ten appearances in raw reads.

V dropped 8 bases and J dropped 1 base, with 11 bases sitting between them. In germline, CDR1 is MNHNS, CDR2 SASEGT. The CDR3 consists of 14 residues. This clonotype was detected only a few times. Time point specified: blood at routine non-recurrence follow-up after resection. Whole RNA, which was extracted from tumor, nontumor lung tissue or frozen PBMC, was sequenced without any cell sorting. TCRdb reprocessed the 5' RACE reads via MiXCR and lists one record per CDR3 protein. The data show around 20,000 distinct CDR3 sequences, over 7.5% seen once. This clonotype was obtained from a male donor with early-stage non-small cell lung cancer. V gene TRBV6-1 combines with J gene TRBJ2-2; D gene unclear. The sample consisted of PBMCs, taken at follow-up. CDR3 loop: CASARSVNTGELFF. CDR3 nucleotides: TGTGCCAGCGCCCGATCAGTGAACACCGGGGAGCTGTTTTTT.